One sample yielded the 9 T cell receptor beta chains listed below, sequenced in a study of T cells after yellow fever vaccination. MiXCR, run by TCRdb on the 5' RACE reads, gives a single entry per CDR3 protein. The sample consists of about 350,000 distinct CDR3 sequences, approximately 4% of them appearing once. The sample was PBMCs, taken 5 days after the yellow fever booster vaccination. The receptors originated from a man younger than 35 who received the YFV17D yellow fever vaccine.

V is TRBV7-6 and J is TRBJ1-1; 7 nucleotides align to TRBD1. The CDR3 contains 15 residues. Germline V gives CDR1 SGHVS, CDR2 FNYEAQ. The V and J ends lost 1 base and 4 bases, in that order; junction bases with no gene match: 6. As DNA, the CDR3 is TGTGCCAGCAGCTTAGAACAGGGGCAAATCACTGAAGCTTTCTTT. This codes for CASSLEQGQITEAFF.

This clonotype occurred a few times. V usage is TRBV6-5 and J usage is TRBJ1-1; maybe TRBD1 (5 bases). The V end lost 6 bases, the J end lost 1 base, and 9 bases lay between the germline ends. The germline V gene has CDR1 MNHEY and CDR2 SVGAGI. The CDR3 length is 13 residues. The CDR3: CASRTGTNTEAFF. CDR3 nucleotide sequence: TGTGCCAGCAGAACCGGGACGAACACTGAAGCTTTCTTT.

This clonotype was picked up a small number of times. The V call is TRBV6-2 or TRBV6-3, the J call TRBJ2-1; D perhaps matches TRBD1 (5 bases). Germline CDR1 is MNHEY and CDR2 is SVGEGT. The CDR3 length is 15 residues. V was cut by 7 bases and J by 5 bases, with 18 bases left in between. CDR3: CASNKGISKNNEQFF. As DNA, the CDR3 is TGTGCCAGCAATAAGGGGATTAGCAAGAACAATGAGCAGTTCTTC.

This chain connects TRBV10-3 to TRBJ1-1; 12 positions match TRBD1. V lost 10 bases to trimming and J lost 7 bases; unmatched junction nucleotides: 16. CDR3 length equals 16 residues. CDR1 and CDR2 (germline): ENHRY, SYGVKD. The CDR3 DNA sequence: TGTGCCACCACGGCCGGGACAGGGGGCGCGGTACTTGAAGCTTTCTTT. Translation: CATTAGTGGAVLEAFF.

This clonotype was recorded a few times. This chain links TRBV28 with TRBJ2-5; D may correspond to TRBD1 or TRBD2 (6 bases each). The CDR3 covers 14 residues. Germline V gene lookup returns CDR1 MDHEN and CDR2 SYDVKM. V lost 7 bases, J lost 1 base, and 13 bases lay in between. CDR3 nucleotide sequence: TGTGCCAGCACCGAGGGGGGAGTCCAAGAGACCCAGTACTTC. Protein product: CASTEGGVQETQYF.

The chain joins TRBV27 to TRBJ1-1; 8 nucleotides match TRBD1. The V segment lost 3 bases and the J segment 8 bases; nucleotides outside the gene matches: 8. Germline values: CDR1 MNHEY, CDR2 SMNVEV (reference sequence). This CDR3 has 14 residues. DNA of the CDR3: TGTGCCAGCAGTTTCTATGGGGACAGGTCGGAAGCTTTCTTT. This sequence encodes CASSFYGDRSEAFF.

This clonotype was found a few times. The chain couples TRBV19 to TRBJ2-1; 7 bases align to TRBD1. CDR3 length: 13 amino acids. The V segment lost 6 bases and the J segment 12 bases; nucleotides outside the gene matches: 11. Looked up from germline, CDR1 is LNHDA and CDR2 is SQIVND (reference sequence). CDR3 nucleotide sequence: TGTGCCAGTAGCAGGGTGGGGGACAGCGGGCAGTTCTTC. Its protein is CASSRVGDSGQFF.

The genes are TRBV5-1 and TRBJ2-7, with TRBD1 identical over 10 bases. Germline CDR1 and CDR2: SGHRS and YFSETQ. CDR3 length equals 15 residues. V was clipped by 3 bases and J by 6 bases; unmatched bases: 9. As DNA, the CDR3 is TGCGCCAGCAGCTGGACGGGGACAGGGGATGGCGAGCAGTACGTC. Protein product: CASSWTGTGDGEQYV.

The rearrangement uses TRBV6-2 or TRBV6-3 and TRBJ1-5; D may be TRBD1 (5 bases). Germline CDR1 is MNHEY and CDR2 is SVGEGT. CDR3 length: 14 residues. V was shortened by 0 bases and J by 6 bases, with 9 bases between the two germline ends. This chain's CDR3 is CASSYSAGSQPQHF. CDR3 DNA sequence: TGTGCCAGCAGTTACTCGGCAGGGAGTCAGCCCCAGCATTTT.